The rows below give T cell receptor beta chains drawn from one sample of a study of T cells in tuberculosis. Method: immunoSEQ multiplex PCR; TCRdb's copy keeps in-frame clones and lacks some. The top ten hold around 7% of the sample, which has tens of thousands of clones, 90% to 95% seen once. What was sequenced was PBMCs. The source is a donor aged 10-29 years with latent tuberculosis or without tuberculosis infection. Both conserved end residues are part of each CDR3. The order of the fields is J gene, D gene, V gene, clone size, CDR3 protein, CDR3 DNA. D genes are given only for firm matches. For some rows the clone size is stated as once, few or many, or as a class when expanded; others skip it.

TRBJ1-2,NA,TRBV5-1,NA,CASSFVAKAADSYGYTF,TGCGCCAGCAGCTTCGTCGCTAAGGCAGCAGACAGTTATGGCTACACCTTC
TRBJ2-2,TRBD2,TRBV5-4,NA,CASSFLRTSGTTGELFF,TGTGCCAGCAGCTTCCTGAGGACTAGCGGGACGACCGGGGAGCTGTTTTTT
TRBJ2-1,TRBD2,TRBV6-6,NA,CASTRLSGITYNEQFF,TGTGCCAGCACCCGCCTTAGCGGGATCACGTACAATGAGCAGTTCTTC
TRBJ2-5,TRBD1,TRBV7-2,NA,CASSLMGQAQETQYF,TGTGCCAGCAGCTTAATGGGACAGGCCCAAGAGACCCAGTACTTC
TRBJ2-3,TRBD2,TRBV7-2,NA,CASSLRLAGDGTDTQYF,TGTGCCAGCAGCCTCAGACTAGCGGGGGATGGGACAGATACGCAGTATTTT
TRBJ1-4,NA,TRBV7-9,NA,CASSLALSGNEKLFF,TGTGCCAGCAGCTTAGCGCTGAGCGGTAATGAAAAACTGTTTTTT
TRBJ2-1,NA,TRBV20-1,NA,CSADTYNEQFF,TGCAGTGCTGACACTTACAATGAGCAGTTCTTC
TRBJ1-2,TRBD1,TRBV10-3,NA,CAISGGQAYGYTF,TGTGCCATCAGTGGGGGACAGGCCTATGGCTACACCTTC
TRBJ2-1,TRBD1,TRBV27,NA,CASSLSPIFDRGFGNEQFF,TGTGCCAGCAGTTTATCACCGATCTTCGACAGGGGTTTCGGGAATGAGCAGTTCTTC
TRBJ2-5,NA,TRBV7-9,NA,CASSLAPRDTLEETQYF,TGTGCCAGCAGCTTAGCTCCCCGGGACACCCTGGAGGAGACCCAGTACTTC
TRBJ2-2,NA,TRBV6-1,NA,CASSESVLSPNTGELFF,TGTGCCAGCAGTGAAAGCGTGTTGAGCCCGAACACCGGGGAGCTGTTTTTT
TRBJ1-4,NA,TRBV27,NA,CASSLRFNRRTTNEKLFF,TGTGCCAGCAGTTTAAGGTTTAACAGGAGAACAACTAATGAAAAACTGTTTTTT
TRBJ2-2,TRBD1,TRBV9,NA,CASSPRDRDTGELFF,TGTGCCAGCAGCCCTAGGGACAGGGACACCGGGGAGCTGTTTTTT
TRBJ2-3,TRBD2,TRBV29-1,NA,CSLGRGTDTQYF,TGCAGCCTTGGGAGGGGCACAGATACGCAGTATTTT
TRBJ2-1,NA,TRBV7-9,NA,CASSSLGGPYNEQFF,TGTGCCAGCAGTTCCCTAGGGGGTCCCTACAATGAGCAGTTCTTC
TRBJ1-5,TRBD1,TRBV6-5,NA,CASSLNRGSNQPQHF,TGTGCCAGCAGTTTGAACAGGGGGTCCAATCAGCCCCAGCATTTT
TRBJ1-5,NA,TRBV2,once,CASSEGGPDQPQHF,TGTGCCAGCAGTGAAGGGGGGCCCGATCAGCCCCAGCATTTT
TRBJ1-6,NA,TRBV5-8,NA,CASSLRGFNSPLHF,TGTGCCAGCAGCTTGAGAGGGTTCAATTCACCCCTCCACTTT
TRBJ2-7,TRBD1,TRBV7-7,NA,CASSPGTGSYEQYF,TGTGCCAGCAGCCCGGGGACAGGCTCCTACGAGCAGTACTTC
TRBJ1-1,NA,TRBV6-4,NA,CASSDEGAGSTEAFF,TGTGCCAGCAGTGACGAGGGCGCGGGCTCGACTGAAGCTTTCTTT
TRBJ2-7,TRBD2,TRBV14,once,CASSRWAGGPYEQYF,TGTGCCAGCAGCCGATGGGCGGGGGGGCCCTACGAGCAGTACTTC
TRBJ1-1,NA,TRBV5-1,NA,CASKEGIGGNTEAFF,TGCGCCAGCAAGGAGGGGATTGGGGGGAACACTGAAGCTTTCTTT
TRBJ2-7,TRBD1,TRBV14,NA,CASSRGTGIFYEQYF,TGTGCCAGCAGCCGAGGGACAGGGATTTTCTACGAGCAGTACTTC
TRBJ2-3,NA,TRBV19,NA,CATAEGQSLTDTQYF,TGTGCCACCGCGGAGGGACAGAGCTTAACAGATACGCAGTATTTT
TRBJ2-7,TRBD1,TRBV29-1,NA,CSVEGWTGATYEQYF,TGCAGCGTTGAAGGGTGGACAGGGGCTACCTACGAGCAGTACTTC
TRBJ2-2,TRBD1,TRBV2,NA,CASRGKGANTGELFF,TGTGCCAGCAGGGGAAAGGGGGCCAACACCGGGGAGCTGTTTTTT